This T cell receptor (beta chain) was profiled in a study of blood T cell repertoires in COVID-19. Study summary: The samples span acute and convalescent COVID-19 from the United States, Italy and Spain. From T cells, B-cell-depleted T cells, or PBMCs came the material, which was cDNA or gDNA.

In the authors' workflow: Amplification of reference gene primers provided the estimated nucleated cell counts. Sequencing used immunoSEQ multiplex PCR; TCRdb keeps in-frame clones, though not all of them. V and J calls and clone size follow that table, whereas D and trimming were derived from the DNA. The sample carries over 80,000 clones, about 89% recorded once. The TCR sequence derives from a human donor with active COVID-19. The donor label of this sample is uncertain. The sequencing sample was made of peripheral blood.

The CDR3: CAISEGRIAGGDTEAFF. The CDR3 DNA reads as TGTGCCATCAGTGAGGGTCGGATCGCCGGCGGGGACACTGAAGCTTTCTTT. The chain has TRBV10-3 and TRBJ1-1; no definite D call. Trimming removed 2 bases from V and 3 bases from J, with 19 bases in between. The CDR3 covers 17 residues. The germline gives CDR1 ENHRY, CDR2 SYGVKD.